This is a list of T cell receptor beta chains from one sample in a study of cytomegalovirus exposure and HLA in healthy donors. Sequencing was performed with immunoSEQ multiplex PCR; in TCRdb, only in-frame clones are kept and a portion is missing. The data show over 100,000 clones, with under 80% seen just once and 7.7% held by the top ten. Sequenced sample: PBMCs. These receptors all stem from a woman aged 45 to 65 in good health and CMV-seropositive. The CDR3 runs from the conserved cysteine through the conserved F or W. Each record gives: J gene, V gene, CDR3 protein.

>TRBJ2-5|TRBV7-2
CASSLAGPGGETQYF
>TRBJ2-1|TRBV18
CASSPGPFNEQFF
>TRBJ2-3|TRBV5-4
CASSLGQVHSTDTQYF
>TRBJ1-3|TRBV7-8
CASSLVPGTKNTIYF
>TRBJ2-4|TRBV7-7
CASTPGGRTSDHLAKNIQYF
>TRBJ2-1|TRBV9
CASSVLGGLAGLNEQFF
>TRBJ1-1|TRBV18
CASSPLGARSTEAFF
>TRBJ2-3|TRBV6-1
CASSEADRDADTQYF
>TRBJ2-1|TRBV7-9
CSSSFSVIYNEQFF
>TRBJ2-5|TRBV7-2
CASSLGGTSGSGQETQYF
>TRBJ1-4|TRBV29-1
CSVEEAEKLFF
>TRBJ2-5|TRBV5-1
CASTDTQETQYF
>TRBJ1-5|TRBV4-2
CASSQLSGTGGYSNQPQHF
>TRBJ2-5|TRBV5-6
CASSWAWQETQYF
>TRBJ2-1|TRBV4-1
CASSRGTGTSVNEQFF
>TRBJ2-3|TRBV5-4
CASSDAGGPDTDTQYF
>TRBJ1-2|TRBV4-3
CASSQGQDTYGYTF
>TRBJ1-1|TRBV7-9
CASSLAGGGATEAFF
>TRBJ2-5|TRBV5-6
CASSPWGGTGGTQETQYF
>TRBJ1-5|TRBV27
CASSEGTGSNQPQHF
>TRBJ2-1|TRBV11-1
CASSSHSGIRFF
>TRBJ1-2|TRBV7-9
CASSSGTGGYTF
>TRBJ2-3|TRBV5-4
CASSFPGLEGDTQYF
>TRBJ1-2|TRBV5-6
CASSFAAYGYTF
>TRBJ1-2|TRBV5-1
CASSAGQGFSGYTF
>TRBJ2-6|TRBV27
CASSTRLVGGANGLTF
>TRBJ2-7|TRBV20-1
CSAGNYEQYF
>TRBJ2-7|TRBV4-1
CASSQALTYEQYF
>TRBJ2-5|TRBV13
CASSLGTGVGETQYF
>TRBJ1-2|TRBV5-4
CASSPDRGRVYGYTF
>TRBJ2-7|TRBV6-5
CASRDRDRDYF
>TRBJ2-3|TRBV29-1
CSVARGGTDTQYF
>TRBJ2-5|TRBV21-1
CASSKEEARGYETQYF
>TRBJ1-1|TRBV9
CASSGGWDTEAFF
>TRBJ1-1|TRBV9
CASSARGQTEAFF
>TRBJ2-5|TRBV2
CAGLGGSETQYF
>TRBJ1-1|TRBV10-1
CASSPRDRGGNTEAFF
>TRBJ2-7|TRBV9
CASSTRGDRGLNEQYF
>TRBJ1-5|TRBV6-5
CASSYGQGSNQPQHF
>TRBJ1-1|TRBV19
CASSLSGLTNTEAFF
>TRBJ2-1|TRBV6-6
CASSSPQDSSYNEQFF
>TRBJ2-4|TRBV13
CASSFLRDIQYF
>TRBJ2-1|TRBV19
CASSFSGGARHNEQFF
>TRBJ2-7|TRBV11-2
CASSPTDYEQYF
>TRBJ2-4|TRBV6-4
CATPRTGLAGLIAKNIQYF
>TRBJ2-7|TRBV27
CASSLAVSSYEQYF
>TRBJ1-1|TRBV6-1
CASSDGTPDEAFF
>TRBJ2-2|TRBV7-2
CASSFRRPGELFF
>TRBJ2-7|TRBV18
CASSPGTYSYEQYF
>TRBJ1-1|TRBV7-2
CASSRGQSLNTEAFF
>TRBJ1-1|TRBV18
CASSGGTPYTEAFF
>TRBJ2-3|TRBV7-3
CASSPLSGRTDTQYF
>TRBJ2-6|TRBV27
CASSPTGAGANGLTF
>TRBJ2-7|TRBV7-9
CASSLEGTYEQYF
>TRBJ1-4|TRBV6-4
CASSDGARATNEKLFF
>TRBJ2-5|TRBV6-1
CASSLRGLQETQYF
>TRBJ1-1|TRBV27
CASSPRGGGYTEAFF
>TRBJ2-3|TRBV7-6
CASSFDREGASSSTDTQYF